This T cell receptor beta chain was recovered during a study of blood T cells in healthy people across ages. The study's findings and limits: Leaving the PBMCs unsorted stopped any conclusive comparison of naive versus antigen-experienced cells. Compared with aged donors, long-lived donors showed fewer expanded clones, suggesting selection.

This clonotype was seen many times. No antigen is known for it. A sample-barcoded 5' primer and a J-beta primer mix were used in a second PCR of about 6 to 12 cycles. Every molecule of cDNA carried a tag from a template-switch adaptor with 12 random nucleotides. One entry per CDR3 protein results from TCRdb running MiXCR on the 5' RACE reads. The repertoire holds 910,000 or so distinct CDR3 sequences, with roughly 51% as singletons. The CDR3 is 15 residues long. The V end lost 5 bases, the J end lost 0 bases, and 17 bases lay between the germline ends. The germline CDR1 and CDR2 sequences are SQVTM and ANQGSEA. No fewer than 6 million PBMCs went into each sample.

The gene calls are TRBV29-1 and TRBJ2-7; maybe TRBD2 (5 bases). Specimen: blood. The sequence came from a woman aged 55-70 years in good health. In nucleotides, the CDR3 is TGCAGCGTTCAATCCCGGGGTCGGAGCTCCTACGAGCAGTACTTC. As protein: CSVQSRGRSSYEQYF.